Listed here are 19 T cell receptor beta chains from one sample, sequenced in a study of T cell responses to AZD1222 COVID-19 vaccine. The data were produced by immunoSEQ multiplex PCR, yet TCRdb's version contains in-frame clones alone and is incomplete. Among 100,000 or so clones, more than 90% were seen once, and the ten largest hold about 1.2%. Sequences were derived from peripheral blood, sampled on day 0 of AZD1222 vaccination. Source of these receptors: an adult in good health.

The genes are TRBV7-2 and TRBJ2-4; 13 bases are a match to TRBD2. V dropped 1 base and J dropped 7; count of bases not matched to a gene: 4. This CDR3 has 16 amino acids. Germline-derived CDR1 and CDR2 are SGHTA and FQGNSA. CDR3 DNA sequence: TGTGCCAGCAGCTTAGGCCAACTAGCGGGAGGGAACATTCAGTACTTC. This translates into CASSLGQLAGGNIQYF. The complete variable domain, with remaining parts taken from reference TRBV7-2 and TRBJ2-4, reads GAGVSQSPSNKVTEKGKDVELRCDPISGHTALYWYRQSLGQGLEFLIYFQGNSAPDKSGLPSDRFSAERTGGSVSTLTIQRTQQEDSAVYLCASSLGQLAGGNIQYFGAGTRLSVL.

This clone has only one observation. V is TRBV6-6 and J is TRBJ1-2; TRBD1 matches 10 bases. In germline, CDR1 is MNHNY, CDR2 SVGAGI (reference sequence). CDR3 length equals 15 residues. Unmatched junction bases numbered 11, after V lost 5 bases and J lost 8 bases. The DNA of the CDR3 is TGTGCCAGCAGTCAAAAACCCGGGACAGGGGAAGGCTACACCTTC. Translation gives CASSQKPGTGEGYTF.

The J gene is TRBJ2-1, the V gene TRBV5-4; the match to TRBD2 covers 10 bases. V lost 0 bases, J lost 5 bases, and 5 bases stayed unmatched. Germline CDR1 is SGHNT and CDR2 is YYREEE (reference sequence). The CDR3 is made up of 16 amino acids. CDR3 nucleotides: TGTGCCAGCAGCTTGGGGGGGGGACTAGCGAACAATGAGCAGTTCTTC. This sequence encodes CASSLGGGLANNEQFF. Based on the CDR3 plus reference TRBV5-4 and TRBJ2-1, the full variable domain is ETGVTQSPTHLIKTRGQQVTLRCSSQSGHNTVSWYQQALGQGPQFIFQYYREEENGRGNFPPRFSGLQFPNYSSELNVNALELDDSALYLCASSLGGGLANNEQFFGPGTRLTVL.

This clone turned up a few times. The rearrangement joins TRBV11-2 to TRBJ1-2; 11 bases line up with TRBD1. Germline V gives CDR1 SGHAT, CDR2 FQNNGV. With V trimmed by 3 bases and J by 0 bases, 3 bases remained unmatched. This CDR3 region has 16 residues. The CDR3 here is CASSFGQGAANYGYTF. In nucleotides, the CDR3 is TGTGCCAGCAGCTTCGGACAGGGGGCAGCTAACTATGGCTACACCTTC. The variable domain in full, completed from reference TRBV11-2 and TRBJ1-2, reads EAGVAQSPRYKIIEKRQSVAFWCNPISGHATLYWYQQILGQGPKLLIQFQNNGVVDDSQLPKDRFSAERLKGVDSTLKIQPAKLEDSAVYLCASSFGQGAANYGYTFGSGTRLTVV.

This chain joins TRBV18 and TRBJ2-2, with 11 bases that match TRBD1. J gave up 0 bases and V 3 bases, and 3 bases lay outside the gene matches. Germline V gene lookup returns CDR1 KGHSH and CDR2 LQKENI. The length of the CDR3 is 17 residues. DNA of the CDR3: TGTGCCAGCTCACCCGGACAGGGGGCCTCGAACACCGGGGAGCTGTTTTTT. Its translation: CASSPGQGASNTGELFF.

This clone has only one observation. The rearrangement uses TRBV6-5 and TRBJ1-5; D is ambiguous. From germline, CDR1 is MNHEY and CDR2 SVGAGI. The CDR3 consists of 14 residues. Trimming shortened V by 0 bases and J by 6 bases, and 9 bases separated the two germline ends. The CDR3 sequence is CASSYSRWGQPQHF. DNA for the CDR3: TGTGCCAGCAGTTACTCGAGGTGGGGTCAGCCCCAGCATTTT.

V is TRBV18 and J is TRBJ1-3; D not certain. This CDR3 spans 16 amino acids. The V gene's germline CDR1 is KGHSH and CDR2 LQKENI. V lost 1 base, J lost 0 bases, and 10 bases lay in between. In DNA, the CDR3 is TGTGCCAGCTCACCACGATCTCAAAACTCTGGAAACACCATATATTTT. The encoded protein is CASSPRSQNSGNTIYF.

V usage is TRBV7-2 and J usage is TRBJ1-6; D gene uncertain. This CDR3 contains 13 residues. V lost 2 bases and J 5 bases, leaving 4 bases between the germline ends. CDR1 is SGHTA and CDR2 is FQGNSA in the germline V gene. For the CDR3, the DNA is TGTGCCAGCAGCTTACAGAATAATTCACCCCTCCACTTT. This gives the protein CASSLQNNSPLHF.

V usage is TRBV7-8 and J usage is TRBJ2-7, with D possibly matching TRBD1 (6 bases). The V end was cut by 1 base, the J end by 1 base, with 8 bases between. Looked up from germline, CDR1 is SGHVS and CDR2 is FQNEAQ. The CDR3 totals 14 residues. The CDR3 sequence is CASSLGTASYEQYF. The CDR3 bases are TGTGCCAGCAGCTTAGGGACAGCATCCTACGAGCAGTACTTC.

This chain uses TRBV28 with TRBJ2-7; D possibly corresponds to TRBD2 (6 bases). The CDR3 runs to 14 residues. V was trimmed by 2 bases and J by 3 bases, leaving 11 bases between them. Germline V lookup: CDR1 MDHEN, CDR2 SYDVKM. The CDR3 protein is CASSLLTSIYEQYF. CDR3 in DNA: TGTGCCAGCAGTTTACTGACTAGTATCTACGAGCAGTACTTC.

The J gene is TRBJ1-2, the V gene TRBV23-1; TRBD1 is a possible D gene (5 bases). TRBV23-1 counts as an open reading frame of uncertain function. Trimming stripped 4 bases from V and 6 bases from J, with 21 bases between. The CDR3 contains 16 residues. CDR3 DNA: TGCGCCAGCAGTCCGCCGGAGTTAAGGGGCGGCAATGGCTACACCTTC. It yields the protein CASSPPELRGGNGYTF.

The genes are TRBV30 and TRBJ1-5; 11 bases map to TRBD1. V gave up 7 bases and J gave up 4 bases; unmatched junction bases: 3. The CDR3 consists of 13 residues. Germline CDR1 and CDR2: GTSNPN and SVGIG (reference sequence). CDR3: CALGTGGNQPQHF. The CDR3, as DNA: TGTGCCTTAGGGACAGGGGGTAATCAGCCCCAGCATTTT.

This clone was seen a handful of times. J is TRBJ2-7 and V is TRBV6-5; D might be TRBD2 (6 bases). Per the germline V gene, CDR1 is MNHEY and CDR2 is SVGAGI. With 6 bases removed from V and 1 base from J, the gap between germline ends came to 13 bases. The CDR3 has 14 residues. The CDR3 DNA reads as TGTGCCAGCAGGCAGCGCGGGGCTTCCTACGAGCAGTACTTC. Its protein product is CASRQRGASYEQYF.

V is TRBV4-3 and J is TRBJ1-3; maybe TRBD1 (6 bases). V was clipped by 0 bases and J by 6 bases, with 9 bases between them. Germline values: CDR1 LGHNA, CDR2 YSLEER. This CDR3 is built from 14 residues. The CDR3 spells CASSQEDSLNTIYF. DNA for the CDR3: TGCGCCAGCAGCCAAGAGGACAGCCTAAACACCATATATTTT.

This chain uses TRBV7-2 with TRBJ1-2; TRBD1 might be the D (5 bases). Germline V CDR1 and CDR2: SGHTA, FQGNSA. The V gene lost 1 base and the J gene lost 0 bases, with 9 bases spanning the gap. This CDR3 contains 15 residues. The CDR3 nucleotides are TGTGCCAGCAGCTTAGTAGAGGGGCCTAACTATGGCTACACCTTC. Protein: CASSLVEGPNYGYTF.

The CDR3 coding sequence is TGTGCCAGCACCCGCATGGGGACAGTTGGATCCTACGAGCAGTACTTC. This translates into CASTRMGTVGSYEQYF. The chain is built from TRBV5-8 and TRBJ2-7, with 7 bases lining up with TRBD1. Per the germline V gene, CDR1 is SGHTS and CDR2 is YDEGEE. Trimming took 6 bases from V and 1 from J; bases not matched to a gene: 13. The CDR3 covers 16 residues.

The chain is built from TRBV21-1 and TRBJ2-1; the table names TRBD1, a call not compared with the DNA. TRBV21-1 is classified as a pseudogene. The CDR3 runs 19 residues. CDR3 protein: CASVPTGTGFRKTYNEQFF. The CDR3 nucleotides are TGTGCCAGCGTTCCGACCGGGACAGGGTTTCGGAAAACCTACAATGAGCAGTTCTTC.

The chain couples TRBV27 to TRBJ2-6; no definite D call. The CDR3 loop spans 16 amino acids. Germline values: CDR1 MNHEY, CDR2 SMNVEV (reference sequence). Trimming cost V 1 base and J 4 bases, with 11 bases left between them. As DNA, the CDR3 is TGTGCCAGCAGTTTATACGGTTCGATGGGGGCCAACGTCCTGACTTTC. Amino acid sequence: CASSLYGSMGANVLTF.

The gene calls are TRBV7-2 and TRBJ1-1, with TRBD1 matching over 7 bases. The J segment lost 4 bases and the V segment lost 5 bases, leaving 10 bases of the junction unmatched. The CDR3 sequence is 15 residues long. Per germline, CDR1 SGHTA and CDR2 FQGNSA. The CDR3 sequence: CASSPHRGGVTEAFF. The CDR3 DNA sequence: TGTGCCAGCAGCCCCCACAGGGGAGGTGTCACTGAAGCTTTCTTT.